A selection of T cell receptor beta chains follows, all from one sample in a study of T cells in Graves' hyperthyroidism and ophthalmopathy. In TCRdb, the multiplex PCR reads were re-called with MiXCR into one record per CDR3 protein. The table includes about 260,000 distinct CDR3 sequences, roughly 15% detected once. The material sequenced was blood. The receptors originated from a woman aged 18-29 years with Graves' ophthalmopathy. Both conserved end residues are part of each CDR3. The D gene is left open where the match is weak. The size of a clone is reported for some rows only, either as once, few or many, or as a class for expanded clones.

V gene	clone size	J gene	D gene	CDR3 protein	CDR3 DNA
TRBV5-8	many	TRBJ2-7	TRBD2	CASSGLAGADEQYF	TGTGCCAGCAGTGGTCTAGCGGGAGCTGACGAGCAGTACTTC
TRBV24-1	many	TRBJ2-7	-	CATSVGRGGEQYF	TGTGCCACCAGTGTGGGCAGGGGTGGCGAGCAGTACTTC
TRBV6-2/TRBV6-3	few	TRBJ2-7	-	CASTDLGEQYF	TGTGCCAGCACAGACCTCGGGGAGCAGTACTTC
TRBV6-1	many	TRBJ1-1	-	CASSGTLNTEAFF	TGTGCCAGCAGTGGGACACTTAACACTGAAGCTTTCTTT
TRBV11-1	-	TRBJ2-5	-	CASSPGQLSAQETQYF	TGTGCCAGCAGCCCCGGACAGCTTTCAGCCCAAGAGACCCAGTACTTC
TRBV5-1	many	TRBJ2-7	TRBD2	CASSPGTSADEQYF	TGCGCCAGCAGCCCAGGGACTAGCGCAGACGAGCAGTACTTC
TRBV6-2/TRBV6-3	many	TRBJ2-7	-	CASSYGALARSYEQYF	TGTGCCAGCAGTTACGGCGCATTAGCGCGTTCCTACGAGCAGTACTTC
TRBV28	many	TRBJ2-2	-	CASSPRQVYNTGELFF	TGTGCCAGCAGTCCTCGACAGGTTTATAACACCGGGGAGCTGTTTTTT
TRBV19	many	TRBJ1-1	-	CASSQQEGRAEAFF	TGTGCCAGTAGTCAGCAAGAAGGGCGGGCTGAAGCTTTCTTT
TRBV2	many	TRBJ2-6	-	CASSREYGANVLTF	TGTGCCAGCAGTCGGGAGTATGGGGCCAACGTCCTGACTTTC
TRBV20-1	many	TRBJ2-2	TRBD2	CSAPRVAGSNTGELFF	TGCAGTGCTCCTCGGGTAGCGGGGTCGAACACCGGGGAGCTGTTTTTT
TRBV30	many	TRBJ2-7	-	CAWSVLGAMSEQYF	TGTGCCTGGAGTGTCTTGGGGGCAATGAGCGAGCAGTACTTC
TRBV6-1	once	TRBJ1-3	-	CASSEAASSGNTIYF	TGTGCCAGCAGTGAAGCAGCCAGCTCTGGAAACACCATATATTTT
TRBV18	many	TRBJ2-3	TRBD2	CASSQKLAGTDTQYF	TGTGCCAGCTCACAGAAACTAGCGGGCACAGATACGCAGTATTTT
TRBV28	many	TRBJ1-5	TRBD1	CASRDRADQPQHF	TGTGCCAGCAGGGACAGGGCAGATCAGCCCCAGCATTTT
TRBV10-3	many	TRBJ2-7	TRBD2	CAISGLAGQQKGSYEQYF	TGTGCCATCAGCGGACTAGCGGGCCAACAAAAGGGATCCTACGAGCAGTACTTC
TRBV4-1	few	TRBJ1-1	-	CASSQDLNRVADTEAFF	TGCGCCAGCAGCCAAGATTTAAACAGGGTGGCAGACACTGAAGCTTTCTTT
TRBV12-3/TRBV12-4	many	TRBJ2-1	-	CASSYLNEQFF	TGTGCCAGCAGTTACCTTAATGAGCAGTTCTTC
TRBV6-2/TRBV6-3	many	TRBJ2-7	-	CASSYPTSSYEQYF	TGTGCCAGCAGTTACCCGACTAGCTCCTACGAGCAGTACTTC